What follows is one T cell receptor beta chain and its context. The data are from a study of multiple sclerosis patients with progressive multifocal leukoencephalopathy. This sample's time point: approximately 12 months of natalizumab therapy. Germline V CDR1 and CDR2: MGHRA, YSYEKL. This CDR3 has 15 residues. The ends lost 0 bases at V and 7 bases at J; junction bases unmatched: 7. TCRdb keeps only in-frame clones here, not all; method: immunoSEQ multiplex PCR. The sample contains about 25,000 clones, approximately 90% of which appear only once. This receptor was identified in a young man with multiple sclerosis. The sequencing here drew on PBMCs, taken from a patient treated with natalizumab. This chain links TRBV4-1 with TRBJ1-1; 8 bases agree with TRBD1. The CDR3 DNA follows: TGCGCCAGCAGCCAAGATCCCGGCAGGGGGCGTGAAGCTTTCTTT. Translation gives CASSQDPGRGREAFF.